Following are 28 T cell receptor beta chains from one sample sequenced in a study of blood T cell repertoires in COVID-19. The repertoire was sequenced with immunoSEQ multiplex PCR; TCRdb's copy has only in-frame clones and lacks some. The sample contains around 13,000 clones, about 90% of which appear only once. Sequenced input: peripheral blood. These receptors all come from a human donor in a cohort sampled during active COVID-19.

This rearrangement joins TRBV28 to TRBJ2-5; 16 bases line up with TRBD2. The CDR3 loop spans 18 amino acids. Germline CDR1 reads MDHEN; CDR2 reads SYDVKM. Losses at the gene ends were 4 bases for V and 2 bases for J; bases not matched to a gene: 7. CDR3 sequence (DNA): TGTGCCAGCAGTTCTGGGACTAGCGGGGGGGCCTTACAAGAGACCCAGTACTTC. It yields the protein CASSSGTSGGALQETQYF.

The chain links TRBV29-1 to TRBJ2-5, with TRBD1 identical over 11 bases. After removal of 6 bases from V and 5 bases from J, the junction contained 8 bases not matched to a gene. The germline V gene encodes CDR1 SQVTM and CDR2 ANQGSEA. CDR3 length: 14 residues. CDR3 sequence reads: CSVPGQGAYETQYF. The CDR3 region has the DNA TGCAGCGTACCCGGACAGGGGGCATATGAGACCCAGTACTTC.

Here the CDR3 reads CASSLQLGLSSGNTIYF. As DNA, the CDR3 is TGTGCCAGCAGCTTACAATTGGGGCTTAGCTCTGGAAACACCATATATTTT. The gene calls are TRBV11-2 and TRBJ1-3; D is possibly TRBD1 (5 bases). The CDR3 sequence is 17 residues long. Germline lookup yields CDR1 SGHAT and CDR2 FQNNGV. Between the trimmed V and J ends, which lost 2 bases and 0 bases, there was a span of 14 bases.

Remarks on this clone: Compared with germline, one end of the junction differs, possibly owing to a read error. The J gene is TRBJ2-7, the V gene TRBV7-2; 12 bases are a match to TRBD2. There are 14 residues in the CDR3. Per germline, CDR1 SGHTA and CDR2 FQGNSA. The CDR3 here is CASSLAGGPNEQYF. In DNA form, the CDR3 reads TGTGCCAGCAGCCTAGCGGGGGGGCCGAACGAGCAGTACTTC.

CDR3 amino acids: CASTDRGLLTDTQYF. In nucleotides, the CDR3 is TGTGCCAGCACCGATCGGGGACTTCTCACAGATACGCAGTATTTT. The chain joins TRBV28 to TRBJ2-3; the D gene is possibly TRBD2 (6 bases). CDR1 MDHEN and CDR2 SYDVKM come from the germline V gene. Trimming shortened V by 7 bases and J by 2 bases, and 16 bases separated the two germline ends. CDR3 length: 15 residues. Together with reference TRBV28 and TRBJ2-3, the CDR3 gives the full variable domain: DVKVTQSSRYLVKRTGEKVFLECVQDMDHENMFWYRQDPGLGLRLIYFSYDVKMKEKGDIPEGYSVSREKKERFSLILESASTNQTSMYLCASTDRGLLTDTQYFGPGTRLTVL.

CDR3 region: CASSSQGVDTGELFF. Written as DNA, the CDR3 is TGTGCCAGTAGTAGCCAGGGGGTGGACACCGGGGAGCTGTTTTTT. The rearrangement links TRBV19 to TRBJ2-2; TRBD1 matches at 7 bases. Germline V gives CDR1 LNHDA, CDR2 SQIVND (reference sequence). The V and J ends lost 4 bases and 3 bases, in that order; junction bases with no gene match: 5. The CDR3 has 15 residues.

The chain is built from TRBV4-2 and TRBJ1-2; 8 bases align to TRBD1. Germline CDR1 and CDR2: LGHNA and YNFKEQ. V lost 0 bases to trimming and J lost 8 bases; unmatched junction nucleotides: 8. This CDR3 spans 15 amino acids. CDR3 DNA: TGTGCCAGCAGCCAAGAGGAGACAGGGGCACAGGGCTACACCTTC. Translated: CASSQEETGAQGYTF.

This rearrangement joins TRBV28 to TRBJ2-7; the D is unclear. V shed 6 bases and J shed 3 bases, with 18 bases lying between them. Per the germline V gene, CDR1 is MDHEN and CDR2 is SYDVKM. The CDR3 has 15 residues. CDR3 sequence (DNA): TGTGCCAGCAGCCCTCTAGGAGTTGTGGGCTACGAGCAGTACTTC. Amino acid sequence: CASSPLGVVGYEQYF.

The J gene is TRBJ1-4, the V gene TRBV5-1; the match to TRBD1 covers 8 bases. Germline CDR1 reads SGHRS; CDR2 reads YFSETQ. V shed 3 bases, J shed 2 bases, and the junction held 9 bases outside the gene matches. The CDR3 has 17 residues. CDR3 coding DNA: TGCGCCAGCAGCTCCGGACAGGGTGGTGCCACTAATGAAAAACTGTTTTTT. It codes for CASSSGQGGATNEKLFF.

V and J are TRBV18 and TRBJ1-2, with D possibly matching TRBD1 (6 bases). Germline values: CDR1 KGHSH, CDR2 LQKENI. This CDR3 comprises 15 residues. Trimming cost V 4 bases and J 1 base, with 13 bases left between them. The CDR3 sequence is CASSLPQGFNYGYTF. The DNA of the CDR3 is TGTGCCAGCTCACTTCCACAGGGCTTTAACTATGGCTACACCTTC. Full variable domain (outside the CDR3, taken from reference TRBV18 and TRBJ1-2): NAGVMQNPRHLVRRRGQEARLRCSPMKGHSHVYWYRQLPEEGLKFMVYLQKENIIDESGMPKERFSAEFPKEGPSILRIQQVVRGDSAAYFCASSLPQGFNYGYTFGSGTRLTVV.

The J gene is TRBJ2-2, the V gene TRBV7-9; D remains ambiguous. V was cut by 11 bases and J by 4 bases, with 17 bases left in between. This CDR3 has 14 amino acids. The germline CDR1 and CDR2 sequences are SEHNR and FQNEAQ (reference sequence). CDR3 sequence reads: CAASTETGTGELFF. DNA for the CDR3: TGTGCCGCCTCGACGGAGACGGGCACCGGGGAGCTGTTTTTT.

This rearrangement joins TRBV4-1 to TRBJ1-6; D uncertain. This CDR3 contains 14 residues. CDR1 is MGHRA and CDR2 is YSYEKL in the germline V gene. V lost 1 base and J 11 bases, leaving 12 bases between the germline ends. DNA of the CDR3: TGCGCCAGCAGCCAAGCGACCGAGAGGCCACCCCTCCACTTT. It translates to CASSQATERPPLHF.

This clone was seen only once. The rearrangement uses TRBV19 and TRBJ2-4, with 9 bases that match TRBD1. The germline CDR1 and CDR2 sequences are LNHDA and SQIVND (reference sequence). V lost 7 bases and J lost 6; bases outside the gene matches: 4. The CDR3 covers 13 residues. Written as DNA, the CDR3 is TGTGCCAGTACCATGGGACAGGGAAACATTCAGTACTTC. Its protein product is CASTMGQGNIQYF.

Here the CDR3 DNA reads TGTGCCAGCAGCTTAGTCGCTGGCAATCAGGGGGCGACCCAGTACTTC. It translates to CASSLVAGNQGATQYF. The V call is TRBV7-2, the J call TRBJ2-5; 8 nucleotides agree with TRBD1. The CDR3 is 16 residues long. V shed 1 base, J shed 7 bases, and the junction held 11 bases outside the gene matches. Germline CDR1 SGHTA, CDR2 FQGNSA.

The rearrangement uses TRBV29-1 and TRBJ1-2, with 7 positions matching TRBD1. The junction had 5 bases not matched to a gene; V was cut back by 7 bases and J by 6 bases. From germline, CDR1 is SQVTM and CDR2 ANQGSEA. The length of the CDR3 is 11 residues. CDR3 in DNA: TGCAGCGACCGACAGGGAGATGGCTACACCTTC. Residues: CSDRQGDGYTF.

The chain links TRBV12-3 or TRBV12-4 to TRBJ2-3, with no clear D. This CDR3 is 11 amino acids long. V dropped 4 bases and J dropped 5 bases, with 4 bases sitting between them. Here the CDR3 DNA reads TGTGCCAGCAGTTCTATAGATACGCAGTATTTT. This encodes CASSSIDTQYF.

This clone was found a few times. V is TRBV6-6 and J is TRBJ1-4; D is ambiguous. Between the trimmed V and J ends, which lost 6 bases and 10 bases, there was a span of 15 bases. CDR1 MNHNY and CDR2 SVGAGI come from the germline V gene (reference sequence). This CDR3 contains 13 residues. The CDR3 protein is CASSPGAAGKLFF. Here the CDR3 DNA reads TGTGCCAGCAGCCCGGGAGCGGCCGGAAAACTGTTTTTT.

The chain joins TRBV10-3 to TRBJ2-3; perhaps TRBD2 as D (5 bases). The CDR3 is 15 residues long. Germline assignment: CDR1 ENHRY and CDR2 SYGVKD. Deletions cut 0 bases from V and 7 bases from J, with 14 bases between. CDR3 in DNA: TGTGCCATCAGTGAGTCCCGGGGAGTGGTTAATACGCAGTATTTT. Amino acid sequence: CAISESRGVVNTQYF.

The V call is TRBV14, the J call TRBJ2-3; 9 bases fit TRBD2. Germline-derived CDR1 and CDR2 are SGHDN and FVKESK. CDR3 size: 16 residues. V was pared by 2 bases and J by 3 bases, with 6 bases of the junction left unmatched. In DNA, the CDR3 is TGTGCCAGCAGCCAAAGGCGGGAGGGCCGAACAGATACGCAGTATTTT. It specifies CASSQRREGRTDTQYF.

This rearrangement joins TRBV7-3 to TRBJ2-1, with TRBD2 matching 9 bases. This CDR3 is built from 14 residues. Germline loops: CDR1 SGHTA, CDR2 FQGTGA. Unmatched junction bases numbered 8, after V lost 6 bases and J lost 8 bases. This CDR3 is CASSPGLASDEQFF. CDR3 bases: TGTGCCAGCAGTCCGGGACTAGCCTCGGATGAGCAGTTCTTC.

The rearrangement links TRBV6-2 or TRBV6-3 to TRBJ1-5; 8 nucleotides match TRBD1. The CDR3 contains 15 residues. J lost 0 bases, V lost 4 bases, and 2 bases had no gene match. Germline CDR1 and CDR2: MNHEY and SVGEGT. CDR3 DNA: TGTGCCAGCAGTTTGGACAGGGCTAGCAATCAGCCCCAGCATTTT. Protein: CASSLDRASNQPQHF.

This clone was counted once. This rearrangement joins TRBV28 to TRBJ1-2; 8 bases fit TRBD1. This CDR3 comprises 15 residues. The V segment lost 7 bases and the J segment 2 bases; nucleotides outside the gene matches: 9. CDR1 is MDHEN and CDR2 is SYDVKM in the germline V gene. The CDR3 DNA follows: TGTGCCAGCACCCCTGGACAGGGACGGAACTATGGCTACACCTTC. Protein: CASTPGQGRNYGYTF.

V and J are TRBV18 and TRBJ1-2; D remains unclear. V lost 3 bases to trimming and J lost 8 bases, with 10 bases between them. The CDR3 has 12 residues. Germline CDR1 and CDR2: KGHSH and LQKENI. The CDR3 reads CASSPSQEGYTF. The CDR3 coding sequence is TGTGCCAGCTCACCCTCACAAGAAGGCTACACCTTC.

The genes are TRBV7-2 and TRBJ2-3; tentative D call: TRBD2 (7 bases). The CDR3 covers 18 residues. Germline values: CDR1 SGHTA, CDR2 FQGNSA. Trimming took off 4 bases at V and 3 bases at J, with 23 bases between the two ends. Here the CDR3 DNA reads TGTGCCAGCAGCTCCCCCCCCGGCGGGGGCCCGCATACAGATACGCAGTATTTT. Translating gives CASSSPPGGGPHTDTQYF.

Here the CDR3 DNA reads TGTGCCAGTAGTACCCCTCCGGGACAGGGACTTTCACCCCTCCACTTT. Protein product: CASSTPPGQGLSPLHF. The chain is built from TRBV19 and TRBJ1-6; TRBD1 matches 9 bases. V lost 4 bases, J lost 9 bases, and 10 bases stayed unmatched. Germline CDR1 LNHDA, CDR2 SQIVND (reference sequence). The CDR3 totals 16 residues.

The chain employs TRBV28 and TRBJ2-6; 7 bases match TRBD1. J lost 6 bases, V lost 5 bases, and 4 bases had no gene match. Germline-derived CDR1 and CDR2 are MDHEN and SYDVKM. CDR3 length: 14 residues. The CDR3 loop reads CASSEDRVANVLTF. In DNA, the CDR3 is TGTGCCAGCAGTGAAGACAGGGTGGCCAACGTCCTGACTTTC.

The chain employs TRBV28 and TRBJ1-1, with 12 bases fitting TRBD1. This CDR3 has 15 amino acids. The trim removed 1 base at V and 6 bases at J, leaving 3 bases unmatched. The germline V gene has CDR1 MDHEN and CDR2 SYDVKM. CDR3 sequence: CASSLFGTGGSEAFF. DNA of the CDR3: TGTGCCAGCAGTTTATTTGGGACAGGGGGCTCTGAAGCTTTCTTT.

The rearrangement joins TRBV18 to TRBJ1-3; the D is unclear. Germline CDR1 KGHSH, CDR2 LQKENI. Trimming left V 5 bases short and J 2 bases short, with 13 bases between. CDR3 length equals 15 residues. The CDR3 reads CASSRQEGAGNTIYF. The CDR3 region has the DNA TGTGCCAGCTCAAGACAAGAGGGAGCTGGAAACACCATATATTTT.